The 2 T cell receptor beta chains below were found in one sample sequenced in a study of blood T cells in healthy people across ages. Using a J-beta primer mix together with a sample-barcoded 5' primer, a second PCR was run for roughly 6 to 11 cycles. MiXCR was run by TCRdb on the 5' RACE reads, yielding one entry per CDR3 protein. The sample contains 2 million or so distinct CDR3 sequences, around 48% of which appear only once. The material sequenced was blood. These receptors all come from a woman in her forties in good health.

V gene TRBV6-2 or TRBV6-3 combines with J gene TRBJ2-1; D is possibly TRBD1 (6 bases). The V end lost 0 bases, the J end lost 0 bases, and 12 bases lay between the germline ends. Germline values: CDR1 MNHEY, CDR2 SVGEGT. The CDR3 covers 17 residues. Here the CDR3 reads CASSYSGQSSSYNEQFF. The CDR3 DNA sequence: TGTGCCAGCAGTTACTCCGGACAGTCTAGCTCCTACAATGAGCAGTTCTTC.

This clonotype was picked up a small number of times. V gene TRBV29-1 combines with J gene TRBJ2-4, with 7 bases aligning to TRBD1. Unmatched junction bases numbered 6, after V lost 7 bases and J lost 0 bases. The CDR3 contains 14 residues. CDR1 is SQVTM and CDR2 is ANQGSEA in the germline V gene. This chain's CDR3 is CSAGQDLAKNIQYF. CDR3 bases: TGCAGCGCTGGACAGGACCTAGCCAAAAACATTCAGTACTTC.